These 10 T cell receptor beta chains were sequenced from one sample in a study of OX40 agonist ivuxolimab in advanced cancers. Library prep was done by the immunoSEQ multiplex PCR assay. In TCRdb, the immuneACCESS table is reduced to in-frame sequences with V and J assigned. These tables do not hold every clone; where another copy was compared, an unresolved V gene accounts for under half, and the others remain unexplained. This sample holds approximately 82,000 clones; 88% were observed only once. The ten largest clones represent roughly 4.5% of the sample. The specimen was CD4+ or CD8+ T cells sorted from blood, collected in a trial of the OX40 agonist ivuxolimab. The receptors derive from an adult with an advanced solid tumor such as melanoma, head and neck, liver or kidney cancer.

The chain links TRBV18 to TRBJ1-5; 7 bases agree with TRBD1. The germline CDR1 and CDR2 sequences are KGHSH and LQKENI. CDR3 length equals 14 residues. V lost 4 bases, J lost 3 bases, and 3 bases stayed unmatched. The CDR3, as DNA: TGTGCCAGCTCACTAGGACAGGTCAATCAGCCCCAGCATTTT. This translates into CASSLGQVNQPQHF. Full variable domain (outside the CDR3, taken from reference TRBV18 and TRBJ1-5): NAGVMQNPRHLVRRRGQEARLRCSPMKGHSHVYWYRQLPEEGLKFMVYLQKENIIDESGMPKERFSAEFPKEGPSILRIQQVVRGDSAAYFCASSLGQVNQPQHFGDGTRLSIL.

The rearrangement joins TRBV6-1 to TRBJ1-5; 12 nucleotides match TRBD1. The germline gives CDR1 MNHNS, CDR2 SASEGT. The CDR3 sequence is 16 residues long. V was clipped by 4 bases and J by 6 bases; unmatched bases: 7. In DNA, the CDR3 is TGTGCCAGCAGTGCCCCGGGACAGGGGGCCAGTCAGCCCCAGCATTTT. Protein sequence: CASSAPGQGASQPQHF.

The CDR3 is CASSLDQGYQPQHF. The CDR3 DNA is TGTGCCAGCAGCTTAGATCAGGGTTATCAGCCCCAGCATTTT. The J gene is TRBJ1-5, the V gene TRBV11-2; the D gene is possibly TRBD1 (5 bases). This CDR3 is 14 amino acids long. In germline, CDR1 is SGHAT, CDR2 FQNNGV. V lost 0 bases and J lost 5, with 8 bases in between.

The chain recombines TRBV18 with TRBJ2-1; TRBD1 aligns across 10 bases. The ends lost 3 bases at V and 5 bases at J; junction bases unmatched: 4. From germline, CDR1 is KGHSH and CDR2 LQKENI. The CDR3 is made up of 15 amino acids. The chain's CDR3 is CASSPGTGVDNEQFF. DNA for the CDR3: TGTGCCAGCTCACCCGGGACAGGGGTTGACAATGAGCAGTTCTTC.

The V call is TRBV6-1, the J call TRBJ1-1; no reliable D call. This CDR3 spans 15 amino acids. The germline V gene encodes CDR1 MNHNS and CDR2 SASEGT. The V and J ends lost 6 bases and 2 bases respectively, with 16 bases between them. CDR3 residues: CASSVETRGNTEAFF. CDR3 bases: TGTGCCAGCAGCGTAGAGACAAGAGGAAACACTGAAGCTTTCTTT.

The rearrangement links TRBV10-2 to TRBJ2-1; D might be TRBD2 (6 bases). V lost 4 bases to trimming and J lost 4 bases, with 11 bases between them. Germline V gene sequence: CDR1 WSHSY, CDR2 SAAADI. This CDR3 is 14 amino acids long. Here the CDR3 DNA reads TGCGCCAGCAGTGGCAGGGCGGGATACAATGAGCAGTTCTTC. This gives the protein CASSGRAGYNEQFF.

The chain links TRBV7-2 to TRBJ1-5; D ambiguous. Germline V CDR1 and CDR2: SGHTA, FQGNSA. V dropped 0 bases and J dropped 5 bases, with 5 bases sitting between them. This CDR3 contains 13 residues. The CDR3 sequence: CASSLAPHQPQHF. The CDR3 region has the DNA TGTGCCAGCAGCTTAGCCCCCCATCAGCCCCAGCATTTT.

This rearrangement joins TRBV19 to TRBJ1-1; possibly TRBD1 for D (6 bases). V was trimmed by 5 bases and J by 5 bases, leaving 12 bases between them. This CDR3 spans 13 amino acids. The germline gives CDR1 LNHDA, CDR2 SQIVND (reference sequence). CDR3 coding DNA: TGTGCCAGTAGTGGACAGTTGGATACTGAAGCTTTCTTT. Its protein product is CASSGQLDTEAFF. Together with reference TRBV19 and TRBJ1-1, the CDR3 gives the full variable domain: DGGITQSPKYLFRKEGQNVTLSCEQNLNHDAMYWYRQDPGQGLRLIYYSQIVNDFQKGDIAEGYSVSREKKESFPLTVTSAQKNPTAFYLCASSGQLDTEAFFGQGTRLTVV.

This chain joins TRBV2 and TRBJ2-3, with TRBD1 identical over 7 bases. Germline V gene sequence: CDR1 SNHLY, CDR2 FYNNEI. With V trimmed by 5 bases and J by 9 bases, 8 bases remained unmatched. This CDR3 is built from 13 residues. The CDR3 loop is CASSWDRQNTQYF. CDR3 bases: TGTGCCAGCAGTTGGGACAGACAGAACACGCAGTATTTT.

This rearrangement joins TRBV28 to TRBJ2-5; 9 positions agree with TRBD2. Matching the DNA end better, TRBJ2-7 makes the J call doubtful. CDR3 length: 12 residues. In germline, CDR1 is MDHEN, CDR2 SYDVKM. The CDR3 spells CASGGRAHEQYF. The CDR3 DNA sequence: TGTGCCAGCGGCGGGAGGGCCCACGAGCAGTACTTC.